These T cell receptor beta chains were read from a single sample in a study of response to subunit inactivated influenza vaccine. TCRdb recomputed calls from the RT-PCR reads with MiXCR, one row per CDR3 protein. The repertoire consists of some 500,000 distinct CDR3 sequences, with around 25% occurring once and the leading ten covering 1.9%. The sample in question was CD4+ T cells sorted from PBMCs, obtained 5 days after vaccination. Receptors were obtained from a man aged 50 to 59 who received an inactivated influenza vaccine. CDR3s include the opening cysteine and the closing phenylalanine or tryptophan. Fields, in order: CDR3 DNA, CDR3 protein, clone size, V gene, J gene, D gene. D genes are given only for firm matches. A clone size is listed for some rows: how often the clone was seen (once, few, many), or a class if it is expanded.

TGTGCCATCAGTGCCCGGGGACTAGGGGCCCCAGATACGCAGTATTTT	CAISARGLGAPDTQYF	-	TRBV10-3	TRBJ2-3	TRBD2
TGTGCCAGCAGTACCCGGGGGGGGCTCAACACAGATACGCAGTATTTT	CASSTRGGLNTDTQYF	few	TRBV12-3/TRBV12-4	TRBJ2-3	TRBD2
TGCAGTGCTATTAGCGGGGAGCCGGCGAACACCGGGGAGCTGTTTTTT	CSAISGEPANTGELFF	-	TRBV20-1	TRBJ2-2	TRBD2
TGTGCCAGCACCCGGCAGCCCTACAATGAGCAGTTCTTC	CASTRQPYNEQFF	many	TRBV12-3/TRBV12-4	TRBJ2-1	-
TGTGCCAGCAGCTCCCTGGCGGGTTGGGGCACAGATACGCAGTATTTT	CASSSLAGWGTDTQYF	few	TRBV13	TRBJ2-3	-
TGTGCCAGCAGCCTTCCGGGACTAGTTGTAAATGAGCAGTTCTTC	CASSLPGLVVNEQFF	-	TRBV7-9	TRBJ2-1	TRBD2
TGTGCCAGCTCACCAAGAGGGAGTCAAGAGACCCAGTACTTC	CASSPRGSQETQYF	-	TRBV5-1	TRBJ2-5	-
TGTGCCACCAGTGCTCGGGGCACGTCCTACAATGAGCAGTTCTTC	CATSARGTSYNEQFF	few	TRBV24-1	TRBJ2-1	-
TGTGCCAGCAGCTTAGCCAGGAGGGCGAACACCGGGGAGCTGTTTTTT	CASSLARRANTGELFF	few	TRBV7-2	TRBJ2-2	-
TGTGCCATCAGTGAGAGTAGGATCTCCTACGAGCAGTACTTC	CAISESRISYEQYF	few	TRBV10-3	TRBJ2-7	-